This TCR beta chain comes out of a study of T cell repertoires in aging, cancer and after chemotherapy. Across the whole study: Clear clonal overlap appeared across healthy donor samples taken over several months to years.

Multiplex touch-down PCR with TRB-A/B primers amplified rearranged V-D-J TRB sequences. Via MiXCR, TCRdb re-called the multiplex PCR reads, giving one row per CDR3 protein. The sample holds around 15,000 distinct CDR3 sequences, about 46% seen once. The template was genomic DNA from peripheral blood, not RNA. Remarks on this clonotype: Its antigen is still unknown.

Study findings and constraints: Compared with age-matched healthy donors, untreated hematological or solid cancer patients showed higher blood TCR clonality.

Losses at the gene ends were 6 bases for V and 4 bases for J; bases not matched to a gene: 16. Per the germline V gene, CDR1 is LNHNV and CDR2 is YYDKDF (reference sequence). The CDR3 has 18 amino acids. The sequence was collected from a human donor in good health. Sequenced: blood. The rearrangement uses TRBV15 and TRBJ2-5; 11 nucleotides align to TRBD1. The chain's CDR3 is CATSRDRGVAQPGETQYF. DNA for the CDR3: TGTGCCACCAGTCGGGACAGGGGGGTAGCCCAGCCAGGAGAGACCCAGTACTTC. The full variable domain, its missing parts supplied by reference TRBV15 and TRBJ2-5, is DAMVIQNPRYQVTQFGKPVTLSCSQTLNHNVMYWYQQKSSQAPKLLFHYYDKDFNNEADTPDNFQSRRPNTSFCFLDIRSPGLGDTAMYLCATSRDRGVAQPGETQYFGPGTRLLVL.